This T cell receptor beta chain came from a study of blood T cell repertoires in COVID-19. About the study: Sources were T cells, B-cell-depleted T cells, or PBMCs; the material itself was cDNA or gDNA.

Repertoires were generated with immunoSEQ multiplex PCR, while TCRdb's copy carries only in-frame clones and drops some. The top ten clones hold about 12% of a sample with around 310,000 clones, 75% to 90% of them seen once. The sequencing input was peripheral blood. The TCR originated in a woman aged 60-70 years with acute or convalescent COVID-19.

CDR3 residues: CASSLFPGSYGYTF. The CDR3 nucleotides read TGTGCCAGCAGTTTATTCCCAGGGTCCTATGGCTACACCTTC. The J gene is TRBJ1-2, the V gene TRBV28, with D possibly TRBD1 on 5 matching bases. Germline V gene data show CDR1 as MDHEN and CDR2 as SYDVKM. Deletions cut 1 base from V and 4 bases from J, with 10 bases between. The CDR3 runs to 14 residues.